The rows below give T cell receptor beta chains drawn from one sample of a study of yellow fever vaccine responses in identical twins. TCRdb reprocessed the RT-PCR reads via MiXCR and lists one record per CDR3 protein. The sample includes around 7,700 distinct CDR3 sequences, just over 85% of them seen just once. Sample: T cells from blood (PBMCs), unsorted or a sorted subset (not recorded which), taken before or after yellow fever vaccination (not recorded which). These receptor sequences come from a woman aged 18 to 35 who received the yellow fever vaccine. CDR3s include the opening cysteine and the closing phenylalanine or tryptophan. D genes are given only for firm matches. Where a row states a size, it is once, few, many or the class of an expanded clone; other rows omit it.

v_call: TRBV19
j_call: TRBJ2-7
d_call: TRBD1
clone_size: .
cdr3_aa: CASSTDRDLSGEQYF
cdr3_nt: TGTGCCAGTAGTACAGACAGGGATCTAAGCGGCGAGCAGTACTTC

v_call: TRBV10-3
j_call: TRBJ2-3
d_call: .
clone_size: .
cdr3_aa: CAISAGRDADTQYF
cdr3_nt: TGTGCCATCAGTGCGGGCAGGGACGCAGATACGCAGTATTTT

v_call: TRBV28
j_call: TRBJ2-3
d_call: TRBD2
clone_size: .
cdr3_aa: CASSLAGGHADTQYF
cdr3_nt: TGTGCCAGCAGTCTAGCGGGGGGGCATGCAGATACGCAGTATTTT

v_call: TRBV4-1
j_call: TRBJ2-7
d_call: TRBD2
clone_size: .
cdr3_aa: CASSQESTSGRVSAYEQYF
cdr3_nt: TGCGCCAGCAGCCAAGAATCCACTAGCGGGAGAGTTAGCGCCTACGAGCAGTACTTC

v_call: TRBV7-2
j_call: TRBJ1-4
d_call: .
clone_size: .
cdr3_aa: CASSLGGQSKLFF
cdr3_nt: TGTGCCAGCAGCTTAGGCGGGCAGTCAAAACTGTTTTTT

v_call: TRBV13
j_call: TRBJ2-1
d_call: .
clone_size: .
cdr3_aa: CASSSPVISYNEQFF
cdr3_nt: TGTGCCAGCAGCAGCCCGGTTATTTCCTACAATGAGCAGTTCTTC

v_call: TRBV20-1
j_call: TRBJ2-5
d_call: .
clone_size: .
cdr3_aa: CSASGEETQYF
cdr3_nt: TGCAGTGCTAGCGGGGAAGAGACCCAGTACTTC

v_call: TRBV28
j_call: TRBJ1-2
d_call: .
clone_size: .
cdr3_aa: CASSSATPPNYGYTF
cdr3_nt: TGTGCCAGCAGTTCGGCAACACCTCCTAACTATGGCTACACCTTC

v_call: TRBV11-1
j_call: TRBJ2-6
d_call: .
clone_size: .
cdr3_aa: CASSYRALSGANVLTF
cdr3_nt: TGTGCCAGCAGCTATCGGGCCCTCTCTGGGGCCAACGTCCTGACTTTC

v_call: TRBV7-6
j_call: TRBJ2-5
d_call: TRBD2
clone_size: once
cdr3_aa: CASSSLAGGLVETQYF
cdr3_nt: TGTGCCAGCAGCTCCTTAGCGGGGGGGCTTGTAGAGACCCAGTACTTC

v_call: TRBV5-1
j_call: TRBJ2-2
d_call: .
clone_size: .
cdr3_aa: CASSLGQMNTGELFF
cdr3_nt: TGCGCCAGCAGCTTGGGACAGATGAACACCGGGGAGCTGTTTTTT

v_call: TRBV18
j_call: TRBJ2-3
d_call: TRBD2
clone_size: .
cdr3_aa: CASSKGPAGTDTQYF
cdr3_nt: TGTGCCAGCTCAAAAGGGCCAGCGGGGACAGATACGCAGTATTTT

v_call: TRBV10-3
j_call: TRBJ1-4
d_call: TRBD1
clone_size: .
cdr3_aa: CAIRGTGAQNEKLFF
cdr3_nt: TGTGCCATCAGGGGGACAGGGGCGCAGAATGAAAAACTGTTTTTT

v_call: TRBV6-6
j_call: TRBJ2-1
d_call: .
clone_size: .
cdr3_aa: CASSGQAANEQFF
cdr3_nt: TGTGCCAGCAGCGGACAAGCAGCCAATGAGCAGTTCTTC

v_call: TRBV14
j_call: TRBJ1-2
d_call: .
clone_size: .
cdr3_aa: CASSRNRGGDYGYTF
cdr3_nt: TGTGCCAGCAGCCGGAATAGGGGCGGAGACTATGGCTACACCTTC

v_call: TRBV12-3/TRBV12-4
j_call: TRBJ1-6
d_call: TRBD1
clone_size: .
cdr3_aa: CASRPTGMGPPLHF
cdr3_nt: TGTGCCAGCAGGCCGACAGGGATGGGTCCACCCCTCCACTTT

v_call: TRBV11-2
j_call: TRBJ2-5
d_call: .
clone_size: .
cdr3_aa: CASSLDYATTKTQYF
cdr3_nt: TGTGCCAGCAGCTTAGACTACGCAACAACGAAGACCCAGTACTTC

v_call: TRBV30
j_call: TRBJ1-1
d_call: .
clone_size: few
cdr3_aa: CAWSAIGRGTEAFF
cdr3_nt: TGTGCCTGGAGCGCCATCGGCAGGGGCACTGAAGCTTTCTTT

v_call: TRBV6-5
j_call: TRBJ2-7
d_call: .
clone_size: .
cdr3_aa: CASSYSESSYEQYF
cdr3_nt: TGTGCCAGCAGTTACTCGGAGAGCTCCTACGAGCAGTACTTC

v_call: TRBV5-1
j_call: TRBJ2-3
d_call: .
clone_size: .
cdr3_aa: CASSIPTADTQYF
cdr3_nt: TGCGCCAGCAGCATACCGACTGCAGATACGCAGTATTTT

v_call: TRBV11-2
j_call: TRBJ2-2
d_call: TRBD1
clone_size: .
cdr3_aa: CASSLDRGIDTGELFF
cdr3_nt: TGTGCCAGCAGCTTAGACAGGGGGATCGACACCGGGGAGCTGTTTTTT

v_call: TRBV6-5
j_call: TRBJ1-6
d_call: TRBD1
clone_size: .
cdr3_aa: CASSYSLPGQGQYSPLHF
cdr3_nt: TGTGCCAGCAGTTACTCCTTACCGGGACAGGGGCAGTATTCACCCCTCCACTTT

v_call: TRBV20-1
j_call: TRBJ1-1
d_call: .
clone_size: .
cdr3_aa: CSVPGTEAFF
cdr3_nt: TGCAGTGTCCCTGGGACTGAAGCTTTCTTT

v_call: TRBV11-2
j_call: TRBJ2-3
d_call: .
clone_size: .
cdr3_aa: CASSRFTDTQYF
cdr3_nt: TGTGCCAGCAGTCGGTTCACAGATACGCAGTATTTT

v_call: TRBV28
j_call: TRBJ2-7
d_call: .
clone_size: .
cdr3_aa: CASTPHSGYAYEQYF
cdr3_nt: TGTGCCAGCACCCCCCACAGCGGATATGCCTACGAGCAGTACTTC

v_call: TRBV20-1
j_call: TRBJ1-3
d_call: .
clone_size: few
cdr3_aa: CSASYGQISGNTIYF
cdr3_nt: TGCAGTGCTAGTTACGGACAAATCTCTGGAAACACCATATATTTT

v_call: TRBV24-1
j_call: TRBJ1-5
d_call: .
clone_size: .
cdr3_aa: CATSDSGRQPQHF
cdr3_nt: TGTGCCACCAGTGATTCAGGGAGACAGCCCCAGCATTTT

v_call: TRBV4-3
j_call: TRBJ2-7
d_call: .
clone_size: .
cdr3_aa: CASSQERGPYEQYF
cdr3_nt: TGCGCCAGCAGCCAAGAACGGGGACCCTACGAGCAGTACTTC

v_call: TRBV24-1
j_call: TRBJ2-3
d_call: .
clone_size: .
cdr3_aa: CATSPQGTTDTQYF
cdr3_nt: TGTGCCACCAGTCCTCAGGGGACCACAGATACGCAGTATTTT

v_call: TRBV7-9
j_call: TRBJ1-1
d_call: .
clone_size: .
cdr3_aa: CASSLPMNTEAFF
cdr3_nt: TGTGCCAGCAGCTTACCGATGAACACTGAAGCTTTCTTT

v_call: TRBV12-3/TRBV12-4
j_call: TRBJ2-1
d_call: TRBD2
clone_size: .
cdr3_aa: CASSFRGSSYNEQFF
cdr3_nt: TGTGCCAGCAGTTTTCGCGGGAGCTCCTACAATGAGCAGTTCTTC

v_call: TRBV11-3
j_call: TRBJ2-1
d_call: TRBD2
clone_size: .
cdr3_aa: CASSLGLAGMFF
cdr3_nt: TGTGCCAGCAGCTTAGGTCTAGCGGGTATGTTCTTC

v_call: TRBV6-2/TRBV6-3
j_call: TRBJ1-5
d_call: .
clone_size: .
cdr3_aa: CASSLKGFNQPQHF
cdr3_nt: TGTGCCAGCAGTCTCAAAGGCTTCAATCAGCCCCAGCATTTT

v_call: TRBV5-1
j_call: TRBJ2-1
d_call: .
clone_size: .
cdr3_aa: CASSHGSRNNEQFF
cdr3_nt: TGCGCCAGCAGCCACGGGAGCAGAAACAATGAGCAGTTCTTC

v_call: TRBV11-3
j_call: TRBJ2-7
d_call: .
clone_size: .
cdr3_aa: CASSLNVLETYEQYF
cdr3_nt: TGTGCCAGCAGCTTAAATGTACTTGAAACCTACGAGCAGTACTTC

v_call: TRBV18
j_call: TRBJ2-1
d_call: TRBD2
clone_size: .
cdr3_aa: CASSPRWTSQNNEQFF
cdr3_nt: TGTGCCAGCTCACCTCGTTGGACTAGCCAAAACAATGAGCAGTTCTTC

v_call: TRBV3-1
j_call: TRBJ2-5
d_call: TRBD2
clone_size: .
cdr3_aa: CASSQLSGPQETQYF
cdr3_nt: TGTGCCAGCAGCCAACTTAGCGGGCCCCAAGAGACCCAGTACTTC

v_call: TRBV29-1
j_call: TRBJ2-3
d_call: TRBD1
clone_size: .
cdr3_aa: CSVQGSDTDTQYF
cdr3_nt: TGCAGCGTACAGGGGTCGGACACAGATACGCAGTATTTT

v_call: TRBV12-3/TRBV12-4
j_call: TRBJ2-7
d_call: TRBD2
clone_size: .
cdr3_aa: CATFSGAETHF
cdr3_nt: TGTGCCACCTTTAGCGGGGCTGAGACACACTTC

v_call: TRBV7-3
j_call: TRBJ2-1
d_call: .
clone_size: .
cdr3_aa: CASSLIARNEQFF
cdr3_nt: TGTGCCAGCAGCTTAATCGCCAGGAATGAGCAGTTCTTC

v_call: TRBV6-1
j_call: TRBJ2-1
d_call: TRBD2
clone_size: .
cdr3_aa: CASSASGSSYNEQFF
cdr3_nt: TGTGCCAGCAGTGCCAGCGGGAGCTCCTACAATGAGCAGTTCTTC

v_call: TRBV12-3/TRBV12-4
j_call: TRBJ2-1
d_call: .
clone_size: few
cdr3_aa: CASSLGQEQFF
cdr3_nt: TGTGCCAGCAGCCTAGGACAGGAGCAGTTCTTC

v_call: TRBV11-1
j_call: TRBJ2-1
d_call: TRBD2
clone_size: .
cdr3_aa: CASSSLPGLADNEQFF
cdr3_nt: TGTGCCAGCAGCTCCCTTCCGGGACTAGCGGACAATGAGCAGTTCTTC

v_call: TRBV29-1
j_call: TRBJ2-1
d_call: .
clone_size: .
cdr3_aa: CSVRTDSYNEQFF
cdr3_nt: TGCAGCGTTAGGACTGACTCCTACAATGAGCAGTTCTTC